Detailed here is one TCR beta chain. The data originate from a study of blood T cell repertoires in COVID-19. Background on the study: Material from acute and convalescent COVID-19 was sourced from the United States, Italy and Spain. T cells, B-cell-depleted T cells, or PBMCs provided the cDNA or gDNA that served as material.

From germline, CDR1 is KGHSH and CDR2 LQKENI. The V end was cut by 2 bases, the J end by 2 bases, with 10 bases between. The CDR3 has 14 amino acids. The method was immunoSEQ multiplex PCR; TCRdb's version includes in-frame clones alone and lacks a portion of them. The sample includes under 200,000 clones, around 86% of them seen just once. What was sequenced was peripheral blood. This chain uses TRBV18 with TRBJ2-7; TRBD1 is a possible D gene (6 bases). This TCR was sampled from a woman in her forties with acute or convalescent COVID-19. This chain's CDR3 is CASSPGEGAYEQYF. CDR3 sequence (DNA): TGTGCCAGCTCACCAGGTGAGGGGGCCTACGAGCAGTACTTC.